The clone carrying this TCR beta chain came up once. Its specificity is unknown. This CDR3 is 17 amino acids long. The trim removed 1 base at V and 4 bases at J, leaving 7 bases unmatched. Germline CDR1 LNHDA, CDR2 SQIVND (reference sequence). This specimen comes from a study of tumor-infiltrating lymphocytes in localized non-small cell lung cancer. The overall study: The cohort mixed smokers and never-smokers, several histologies, and some post-neoadjuvant-chemotherapy samples. Study-level results: Tumor T-cell fraction was not associated with recurrence-free survival.

Some clones are missing from TCRdb's copy, which holds only in-frame ones; the method was immunoSEQ multiplex PCR. In the table there are 15,000 to 16,000 clones, 69% of which are singletons. J is TRBJ2-3 and V is TRBV19; 11 bases are a match to TRBD2. Sample: lung tumor tissue. The source is a human donor with non-small cell lung cancer. Here the CDR3 reads CASSIGVAGGPSDTQYF. The DNA for the CDR3 is TGTGCCAGTAGTATAGGCGTAGCGGGAGGGCCCTCAGATACGCAGTATTTT.